The next 9 T cell receptor beta chains were all read from a single sample in a study of blood T cell repertoires in COVID-19. Sequencing was performed with immunoSEQ multiplex PCR; in TCRdb, only in-frame clones are kept and a portion is missing. The sample lists over 75,000 clones; 65% to 85% were seen once. Sequencing was performed on peripheral blood. The receptors were gathered from a woman older than 75 with active or convalescent COVID-19.

In this sample, this clone turned up a few times. This chain links TRBV2 with TRBJ1-3; possibly TRBD1 for D (5 bases). V lost 11 bases and J lost 0, with 23 bases in between. The CDR3 loop spans 17 amino acids. Germline-derived CDR1 and CDR2 are SNHLY and FYNNEI. As DNA, the CDR3 is TGTGCCTCAACCGGGGTCGGGGGTGCATTCTCTGGAAACACCATATATTTT. Amino acids: CASTGVGGAFSGNTIYF. Full variable domain (rest looked up from reference TRBV2 and TRBJ1-3): EPEVTQTPSHQVTQMGQEVILRCVPISNHLYFYWYRQILGQKVEFLVSFYNNEISEKSEIFDDQFSVERPDGSNFTLKIRSTKLEDSAMYFCASTGVGGAFSGNTIYFGEGSWLTVV.

The rearrangement joins TRBV5-1 to TRBJ1-6, with D possibly being TRBD1 (5 bases). This CDR3 comprises 14 residues. V shed 0 bases and J shed 6 bases, with 7 bases lying between them. Germline-derived CDR1 and CDR2 are SGHRS and YFSETQ. DNA of the CDR3: TGCGCCAGCAGCTTGGAAAGGGGTAATTCACCCCTCCACTTT. It specifies CASSLERGNSPLHF.

The gene calls are TRBV27 and TRBJ1-2, with D hard to call. Trimming shortened V by 2 bases and J by 3 bases, and 7 bases separated the two germline ends. The CDR3 consists of 13 residues. CDR1 is MNHEY, CDR2 SMNVEV, per germline (reference sequence). In DNA form, the CDR3 reads TGTGCCAGCAGTTTAAGAACAGACTATGGCTACACCTTC. It translates to CASSLRTDYGYTF.

The rearrangement joins TRBV3-1 (or the pseudogene TRBV3-2) to TRBJ2-2; 11 nucleotides match TRBD2. The germline CDR1 and CDR2 sequences are LGHDT and YNNKEL (reference sequence). The length of the CDR3 is 18 residues. V gave up 6 bases and J gave up 0 bases; unmatched junction bases: 9. CDR3 sequence (DNA): TGTGCCAGCAGGCACACTAGCGGGAGACAGTCGAACACCGGGGAGCTGTTTTTT. Translation: CASRHTSGRQSNTGELFF.

This chain links TRBV9 with TRBJ2-6; 7 bases agree with TRBD1. Germline values: CDR1 SGDLS, CDR2 YYNGEE. Losses at the gene ends were 0 bases for V and 4 bases for J; bases not matched to a gene: 1. The CDR3 has 15 amino acids. Here the CDR3 DNA reads TGTGCCAGCAGCGTAGAGGGGGCAGGGGCCAACGTCCTGACTTTC. It translates to CASSVEGAGANVLTF.

This clone was detected only a few times. The chain is built from TRBV2 and TRBJ1-3; D unresolved. CDR1 and CDR2 (germline): SNHLY, FYNNEI. The V gene lost 3 bases and the J gene lost 4 bases, with 10 bases spanning the gap. The CDR3 contains 14 residues. The DNA of the CDR3 is TGTGCCAGCAGTGACTTAGTGTACGGAAACACCATATATTTT. As protein: CASSDLVYGNTIYF.

This clone was detected a few times. CDR3 sequence reads: CAWEGQTMNTEAFF. The CDR3 region has the DNA TGTGCCTGGGAGGGACAGACTATGAACACTGAAGCTTTCTTT. The gene calls are TRBV30 and TRBJ1-1; 7 bases agree with TRBD1. Germline V gene sequence: CDR1 GTSNPN, CDR2 SVGIG (reference sequence). J lost 0 bases, V lost 5 bases, and 6 bases had no gene match. This CDR3 region has 14 residues.

The V and J genes are TRBV5-5 and TRBJ1-6, with no clear D. Germline CDR1 reads SGHKS; CDR2 reads YYEKEE (reference sequence). This CDR3 has 15 amino acids. Trimming cost V 4 bases and J 7 bases, with 15 bases left between them. The CDR3 nucleotides read TGTGCCAGCAGCCGGAGGAACGCGGACAATTCACCCCTCCACTTT. This gives the protein CASSRRNADNSPLHF.

The chain uses TRBV20-1 and TRBJ2-1; 9 bases map to TRBD2. Germline assignment: CDR1 DFQATT and CDR2 SNEGSKA (reference sequence). V shed 3 bases, J shed 8 bases, and the junction held 8 bases outside the gene matches. This CDR3 has 14 residues. CDR3: CSASPLAGLHEQFF. For the CDR3, the DNA is TGCAGTGCTAGTCCCCTAGCGGGATTGCATGAGCAGTTCTTC.